Listed below are T cell receptor beta chains from one sample, sequenced in a study of siplizumab effects on memory and regulatory T cells. The method was immunoSEQ multiplex PCR; TCRdb's version includes in-frame clones alone and lacks a portion of them. The sample shows around 100,000 clones, about 91% of them seen only once. The sample consisted of Tregs sorted from blood. Receptors were obtained from a human donor in good health. CDR3s include the opening cysteine and the closing phenylalanine or tryptophan. The order of the fields is J gene, clone size, V gene, D gene, CDR3 protein, CDR3 DNA. D genes are given only for firm matches. Clone size appears in some rows only: once, few, many, or a class for an expanded clone.

TRBJ2-2	.	TRBV5-1	.	CASSLPPPYGANTGELFF	TGCGCCAGCAGCTTGCCCCCTCCGTATGGAGCGAACACCGGGGAGCTGTTTTTT
TRBJ2-3	.	TRBV5-1	.	CASSQTTDTQYF	TGCGCCAGCAGCCAGACCACAGATACGCAGTATTTT
TRBJ2-5	once	TRBV5-1	.	CASRMGRETQYF	TGCGCCAGCCGAATGGGGAGGGAGACCCAGTACTTC
TRBJ2-5	once	TRBV5-1	TRBD2	CASSFGLAGGWLAKETQYF	TGCGCCAGCAGCTTTGGACTAGCGGGAGGGTGGTTGGCTAAAGAGACCCAGTACTTC
TRBJ1-2	.	TRBV10-1	.	CASSATGNYGYTF	TGCGCCAGCAGCGCCACAGGGAACTATGGCTACACCTTC
TRBJ1-2	.	TRBV5-1	.	CASSLSGLPYGYTF	TGCGCCAGCAGCTTGTCAGGGCTCCCCTATGGCTACACCTTC
TRBJ2-2	.	TRBV18	TRBD2	CASSPPGLAGAGTGELFF	TGTGCCAGCTCACCACCGGGACTAGCGGGAGCGGGTACCGGGGAGCTGTTTTTT
TRBJ2-7	.	TRBV5-1	TRBD1	CASSIRQGKRGEQYF	TGCGCCAGCAGCATCCGACAGGGAAAACGAGGCGAGCAGTACTTC
TRBJ1-5	once	TRBV28	.	CASSLNTQNRNQPQHF	TGTGCCAGCAGTTTAAATACGCAAAATCGCAATCAGCCCCAGCATTTT
TRBJ1-2	.	TRBV29-1	.	CSVVQGFYGYTF	TGCAGCGTTGTTCAAGGATTTTATGGCTACACCTTC
TRBJ2-7	.	TRBV5-1	.	CASSEGGGLYEQYF	TGCGCCAGCAGCGAGGGGGGCGGGCTCTACGAGCAGTACTTC
TRBJ2-5	.	TRBV4-2	TRBD2	CASRPGGEGLETQYF	TGTGCCAGCAGACCTGGGGGGGAGGGCCTTGAGACCCAGTACTTC
TRBJ1-4	.	TRBV2	TRBD1	CASSVGDRAHEKLFF	TGTGCCAGCAGTGTAGGGGACAGGGCCCATGAAAAACTGTTTTTT
TRBJ2-5	.	TRBV10-2	TRBD1	CASSLPGQARETQYF	TGCGCCAGCAGCCTCCCGGGACAGGCGCGAGAGACCCAGTACTTC
TRBJ1-5	once	TRBV15	.	CATSRDLTGRNQPQHF	TGTGCCACCAGCAGAGATCTAACAGGGCGCAATCAGCCCCAGCATTTT
TRBJ1-2	.	TRBV6-5	.	CASSLNRYNYGYTF	TGTGCCAGCAGCTTGAACAGGTACAACTATGGCTACACCTTC
TRBJ2-5	.	TRBV19	TRBD2	CASSTRAGGQETQYF	TGTGCCAGTAGTACCCGGGCGGGGGGACAAGAGACCCAGTACTTC
TRBJ1-1	.	TRBV6-6	.	CASKRDTYTEAFF	TGTGCCAGCAAAAGGGACACATACACTGAAGCTTTCTTT
TRBJ1-2	.	TRBV29-1	.	CSGGSSYGYTF	TGCAGCGGGGGTTCTAGCTATGGCTACACCTTC
TRBJ2-1	few	TRBV7-8	TRBD1	CASSFNVGQEQFF	TGTGCCAGCAGCTTCAACGTGGGACAGGAGCAGTTCTTC
TRBJ1-2	.	TRBV5-1	.	CASSVGDGTNYGYTF	TGCGCCAGCAGCGTCGGGGACGGCACAAACTATGGCTACACCTTC
TRBJ2-5	.	TRBV19	.	CASSMGAGETQYF	TGTGCCAGTAGTATGGGGGCCGGGGAGACCCAGTACTTC
TRBJ2-3	many	TRBV7-2	.	CASSSIPRPTDTQYF	TGTGCCAGCAGCTCGATACCACGACCCACAGATACGCAGTATTTT
TRBJ2-3	.	TRBV25-1	.	CASSPAGTGADTQYF	TGTGCCAGCAGTCCTGCAGGTACAGGTGCAGATACGCAGTATTTT
TRBJ1-1	.	TRBV29-1	TRBD1	CSVGQPVGDRGRDTEAFF	TGCAGCGTTGGACAGCCGGTGGGGGACAGGGGGAGGGACACTGAAGCTTTCTTT
TRBJ1-1	.	TRBV6-1	.	CASSAEGGTEAFF	TGTGCCAGCAGTGCCGAGGGAGGTACTGAAGCTTTCTTT
TRBJ2-3	.	TRBV7-9	.	CASSLGAAGLGTDTQYF	TGTGCCAGCAGCTTAGGGGCGGCAGGGCTGGGCACAGATACGCAGTATTTT
TRBJ1-2	.	TRBV7-3	TRBD1	CASSLTSGDRGNYGYTF	TGTGCCAGCAGCTTAACGAGTGGAGACAGGGGGAACTATGGCTACACCTTC
TRBJ2-5	.	TRBV5-1	.	CASRGVSGQETQYF	TGCGCCAGCAGGGGCGTTTCGGGTCAAGAGACCCAGTACTTC
TRBJ1-2	.	TRBV5-1	.	CASSLTEDYGYTF	TGCGCCAGCAGCTTGACCGAGGACTATGGCTACACCTTC
TRBJ1-6	.	TRBV7-8	TRBD1	CASSSQGQLSSYNSPLHF	TGTGCCAGCAGCTCGCAGGGACAGTTGAGCTCCTATAATTCACCCCTCCACTTT
TRBJ2-3	.	TRBV5-6	TRBD2	CASSGGTSGTLPDTQYF	TGTGCCAGCAGCGGGGGGACTAGCGGGACCCTCCCAGATACGCAGTATTTT
TRBJ2-1	.	TRBV9	TRBD2	CASSVRGGNEQFF	TGTGCCAGCAGCGTAAGGGGAGGGAATGAGCAGTTCTTC
TRBJ2-5	.	TRBV19	TRBD2	CASSRGLAGGMFWETQYF	TGTGCCAGTAGTAGGGGACTAGCGGGGGGAATGTTTTGGGAGACCCAGTACTTC
TRBJ1-4	.	TRBV5-5	.	CASSLFVVTNEKLFF	TGTGCCAGCAGCTTGTTTGTCGTCACTAATGAAAAACTGTTTTTT
TRBJ2-5	once	TRBV6-1	.	CASRGGQTQETQYF	TGTGCCAGCAGGGGGGGACAGACCCAAGAGACCCAGTACTTC
TRBJ2-7	.	TRBV5-1	TRBD1	CASSLSGQGINEQYF	TGCGCCAGCAGCTTGTCTGGACAGGGGATAAACGAGCAGTACTTC
TRBJ2-2	once	TRBV6-6	.	CASSYSGGTGELFF	TGTGCCAGCAGTTACTCTGGGGGCACCGGGGAGCTGTTTTTT
TRBJ1-1	.	TRBV6-4	.	CASMGPGNTEAFF	TGTGCCAGCATGGGGCCCGGGAACACTGAAGCTTTCTTT
TRBJ1-2	.	TRBV5-4	.	CASSFGYGYTF	TGTGCCAGCAGCTTCGGCTATGGCTACACCTTC
TRBJ2-7	.	TRBV20-1	.	CSVSRGYEQYF	TGCAGTGTCTCCAGGGGTTACGAGCAGTACTTC
TRBJ2-1	.	TRBV9	.	CASSASLDEQFF	TGTGCCAGCAGCGCATCTCTTGATGAGCAGTTCTTC
TRBJ1-3	.	TRBV4-2	.	CASSLLGPKAGNTIYF	TGTGCCAGCAGCCTATTGGGACCCAAAGCTGGAAACACCATATATTTT
TRBJ2-1	.	TRBV5-1	.	CASSPEGHRREQFF	TGCGCCAGCAGCCCTGAAGGACACCGACGTGAGCAGTTCTTC
TRBJ2-7	.	TRBV7-2	TRBD2	CASSLGVAGAYEQYF	TGTGCCAGCAGCTTAGGAGTAGCGGGAGCCTACGAGCAGTACTTC
TRBJ2-6	.	TRBV11-3	.	CASSSRVGNVLTF	TGTGCCAGCAGCTCAAGGGTTGGCAACGTCCTGACTTTC
TRBJ1-3	.	TRBV2	.	CASTTGIGNTIYF	TGTGCCAGCACGACCGGGATAGGAAACACCATATATTTT
TRBJ1-2	.	TRBV6-5	.	CASSYSQAYGYTF	TGTGCCAGCAGTTACTCGCAGGCCTATGGCTACACCTTC
TRBJ2-5	.	TRBV18	.	CASSPGRGIQETQYF	TGTGCCAGCTCACCGGGACGAGGGATCCAAGAGACCCAGTACTTC
TRBJ2-5	.	TRBV5-6	.	CASSPRLGSETQYF	TGTGCCAGCAGCCCAAGGTTGGGGTCCGAGACCCAGTACTTC
TRBJ2-7	.	TRBV5-1	.	CASSPLGAEGYEQYF	TGCGCCAGCAGCCCGCTTGGGGCGGAAGGCTACGAGCAGTACTTC
TRBJ1-1	.	TRBV5-1	.	CASSLVTANTEAFF	TGCGCCAGCAGCTTGGTTACGGCGAACACTGAAGCTTTCTTT
TRBJ2-6	.	TRBV6-5	.	CASSKLSGANVLTF	TGTGCCAGCAGTAAACTATCTGGGGCCAACGTCCTGACTTTC
TRBJ2-7	.	TRBV6-1	TRBD2	CASSPSGRLGEQYF	TGTGCCAGCAGTCCTAGCGGGAGGCTGGGGGAGCAGTACTTC
TRBJ2-7	once	TRBV19	.	CASSYRSFSYEQYF	TGTGCCAGTAGCTACAGGAGTTTCTCCTACGAGCAGTACTTC
TRBJ2-5	.	TRBV5-6	TRBD2	CASSRTSGGQETQYF	TGTGCCAGCAGCCGGACTAGCGGGGGACAAGAGACCCAGTACTTC
TRBJ2-1	.	TRBV19	.	CASSIGGIRNEQFF	TGTGCCAGTAGTATCGGCGGCATTAGGAATGAGCAGTTCTTC
TRBJ2-5	.	TRBV9	TRBD1	CASSVEATGETQYF	TGTGCCAGCAGCGTAGAGGCGACAGGGGAGACCCAGTACTTC
TRBJ2-7	.	TRBV7-6	.	CASSLAPDYEQYF	TGTGCCAGCAGCTTAGCGCCCGACTACGAGCAGTACTTC